The TCR beta chain described here comes from a study of cytomegalovirus exposure and HLA in healthy donors. With 60 Vbeta and 13 Jbeta primers, the PCR was carried out. Sequencing used immunoSEQ multiplex PCR; TCRdb keeps in-frame clones, though not all of them. In the table there are about 120,000 clones, approximately 74% of which are singletons. Study conclusions and caveats: Association of a missense DCLRE1C variant with TCR beta V- and J-gene trimming was reported in a later analysis. The availability of immune exposure information extended only to CMV serostatus. Some segments of the V type, notably TRBV6-2 and TRBV6-3, were excluded as indistinguishable. High sensitivity and specificity were reportedly achieved when the classifier diagnosed cytomegalovirus status.

This clone ranks as medium-sized (0.01 to 0.1%). Its antigen is unknown. CDR3 length equals 14 residues. Germline V gives CDR1 MDHEN, CDR2 SYDVKM. With 5 bases clipped from V and 7 bases from J, the junction kept 5 bases outside the gene matches. The chain couples TRBV28 to TRBJ1-5; 10 bases are shared with TRBD1. The receptor was derived from a male donor in good health and CMV-seronegative. Material: PBMCs. The CDR3 reads CASSPDRGQQPQHF. DNA for the CDR3: TGTGCCAGCAGTCCAGACAGGGGGCAACAGCCCCAGCATTTT.